These T cell receptor beta chains were read from a single sample in a study of cytomegalovirus exposure and HLA in healthy donors. Only in-frame clones appear in the TCRdb table, and some are missing; sequencing was by immunoSEQ multiplex PCR. The data contain tens of thousands of clones, approximately 78% of them singletons. The sample comprised PBMCs. The origin of the receptors is a woman in her twenties or thirties in good health and CMV-seronegative. Each CDR3 is given with its conserved first and last residue. A D gene is named only where the DNA matches it firmly. Some rows have no size entry. The others give once, few or many, or a class for an expanded clone.

v_call,clone_size,d_call,cdr3_length,j_call,cdr3_nt,cdr3_aa
TRBV12-5,-,TRBD1,17,TRBJ1-5,TGTGCTAGTGGTTTGTATCGGACAGGGTATAGCAATCAGCCCCAGCATTTT,CASGLYRTGYSNQPQHF
TRBV6-1,-,TRBD2,16,TRBJ2-1,TGTGCCAGCAGTGGGCCCGCTAGCGGGGGGGCCCCTGAGCAGTTCTTC,CASSGPASGGAPEQFF
TRBV10-2,once,-,15,TRBJ1-1,TGCGCCAGCAGTGAGTGGGAGGGTTTGAACACTGAAGCTTTCTTT,CASSEWEGLNTEAFF
TRBV29-1,-,-,13,TRBJ2-3,TGCAGCGTTGAATTCAGGAACACAGATACGCAGTATTTT,CSVEFRNTDTQYF
TRBV19,few,-,17,TRBJ1-5,TGTGCCAGTAGTATAGGGGGAGGGGGGAAATCATATCAGCCCCAGCATTTT,CASSIGGGGKSYQPQHF
TRBV4-1,-,TRBD2,20,TRBJ2-7,TGCGCCAGCAGCCAAGATGTTTCCAGCGGGGGGGCCCGATACTCCTACGAGCAGTACTTC,CASSQDVSSGGARYSYEQYF
TRBV4-2,-,-,17,TRBJ2-7,TGTGCCAGCAGCCAAGTAGCTCTGAGTGGGACTTCCTACGAGCAGTACTTC,CASSQVALSGTSYEQYF
TRBV10-2,-,-,15,TRBJ2-5,TGCGCCAGCAGTGAGTGGGCTATCTCCCAAGAGACCCAGTACTTC,CASSEWAISQETQYF
TRBV7-8,-,-,16,TRBJ2-7,TGTGCCAGCAGCTTAGTGTTAAGCGGGACAGGCTACGAGCAGTACTTC,CASSLVLSGTGYEQYF
TRBV19,-,TRBD1,14,TRBJ1-1,TGTGCCAGTAGTATCACAGGGGGCTGGACTGAAGCTTTCTTT,CASSITGGWTEAFF
TRBV29-1,-,-,12,TRBJ1-2,TGCAGCCTAGAGGGTCAGGGAGGTGGCTACACCTTC,CSLEGQGGGYTF
TRBV2,-,TRBD1,13,TRBJ1-2,TGTGCCAGCAGTCCCACAGGGGGCATTGGCTACACCTTC,CASSPTGGIGYTF
TRBV21-1,-,-,18,TRBJ2-3,TGTGCCAGCAGCAAAGCGCTTTCTCGGGGGGGAGGCACAGATACGCAGTATTTT,CASSKALSRGGGTDTQYF
TRBV28,-,-,17,TRBJ2-7,TGTGCCAGCAGATTGGCTTCCCCTAGACGCGAAGGCGACGAGCAGTACTTC,CASRLASPRREGDEQYF
TRBV19,-,TRBD1,12,TRBJ1-2,TGTGCCACAGGACAGGGGTTTCATGGCTACACCTTC,CATGQGFHGYTF
TRBV11-3,-,-,15,TRBJ1-2,TGTGCCAGCAGCTCCCACAGGGTACAGAACTATGGCTACACCTTC,CASSSHRVQNYGYTF
TRBV7-9,-,-,14,TRBJ2-2,TGTGCCAGCAGGCTAACAGGGAACACCGGGGAGCTGTTTTTT,CASRLTGNTGELFF
TRBV7-2,-,TRBD2,15,TRBJ2-3,TGTGCCAGCCGCGAGGCGGGGGGGCGCACAGATACGCAGTATTTT,CASREAGGRTDTQYF